The entry below gives a single T cell receptor beta chain sequence along with its context. As for time point: pre-treatment sample, taken before nivolumab and TIL therapy. Most excised metastases sampled were pleural nodules or supraclavicular lymph nodes. This was the immunoSEQ v3 assay. Sequencing depth was 1.9 million or so read pairs for survey level, about 5-6 million for deep. Method: immunoSEQ multiplex PCR; TCRdb's copy keeps in-frame clones and lacks some. The table records roughly 9,800 clones, around three fifths of them present only once. The data were taken from a study of TIL therapy for anti-PD-1-resistant metastatic lung cancer. Background on the study: Tumors had a median PD-L1 proportion score of about 6%. A few tumors were EGFR-mutant and two were ALK-rearranged.

Germline lookup yields CDR1 ENHRY and CDR2 SYGVKD. The CDR3 is made up of 13 amino acids. Trimming removed 2 bases from V and 6 bases from J, with 8 bases in between. The clonotype was recovered from a person aged 25 to 80 with non-small cell lung cancer. This sequence joins TRBV10-3 and TRBJ1-5; D is unclear. The sequences come from tumor tissue, collected at baseline. The CDR3 bases are TGTGCCATCAGTGAGCCGGAGGGTCAGCCCCAGCATTTT. It is translated as CAISEPEGQPQHF.